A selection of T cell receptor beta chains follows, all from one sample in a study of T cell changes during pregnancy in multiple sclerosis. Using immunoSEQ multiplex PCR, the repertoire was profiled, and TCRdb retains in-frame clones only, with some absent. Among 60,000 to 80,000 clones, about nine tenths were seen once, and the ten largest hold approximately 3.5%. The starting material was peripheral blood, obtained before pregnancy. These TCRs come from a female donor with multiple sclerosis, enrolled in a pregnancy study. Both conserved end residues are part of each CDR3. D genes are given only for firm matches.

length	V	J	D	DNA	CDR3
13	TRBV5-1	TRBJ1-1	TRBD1	TGCGCCAGCAGCCCGGACAGGCGCCTCAAAGCTTTCTTT	CASSPDRRLKAFF
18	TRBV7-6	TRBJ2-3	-	TGTGCCAGCAGCTTAGTTATGGGGGCGGATGGTGGGACAGATACGCAGTATTTT	CASSLVMGADGGTDTQYF
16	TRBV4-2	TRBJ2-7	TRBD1	TGTGCCAGCAGCCAAACGTATAGGGGGCCGACCTACGAGCAGTACTTC	CASSQTYRGPTYEQYF
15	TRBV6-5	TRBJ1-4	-	TGTGCCAGCAGTTCGGCAGGAGGGGAGTATGAAAAACTGTTTTTT	CASSSAGGEYEKLFF
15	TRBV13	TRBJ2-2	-	TGTGCCAGCAGCTTAGGCCGCATGGGCCCCGGGGAGCTGTTTTTT	CASSLGRMGPGELFF
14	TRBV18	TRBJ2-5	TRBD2	TGTGCCAGCTCACCCCGACTAGCGGAAGAGACCCAGTACTTC	CASSPRLAEETQYF
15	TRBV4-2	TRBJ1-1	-	TGTGCCAGCAGCCAAGATAGTTTCACCAAGACTGAAGCTTTCTTT	CASSQDSFTKTEAFF
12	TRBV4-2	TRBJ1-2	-	TGTGCCAGCAGCCAAGGGCACTACGGCTACACCTTC	CASSQGHYGYTF
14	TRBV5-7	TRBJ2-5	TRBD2	TGTGCCAGCAGCCTAGCGGCGGTCCTAGGGACCCAGTACTTC	CASSLAAVLGTQYF
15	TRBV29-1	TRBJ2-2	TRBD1	TGCAGCGTTGAAAAAGTGGACAGGGGCACCGGGGAGCTGTTTTTT	CSVEKVDRGTGELFF
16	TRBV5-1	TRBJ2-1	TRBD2	TGCGCCAGCAGTTCTATTAGCGGGAGTTTGGAGGATGAGCAGTTCTTC	CASSSISGSLEDEQFF
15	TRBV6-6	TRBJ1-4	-	TGTGCCAGCAGCACCTTACAGGGAAGAGACGAAAAACTGTTTTTT	CASSTLQGRDEKLFF
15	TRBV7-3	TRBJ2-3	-	TGTGCCAGCAGCTTAGTAACTGACTACACAGATACGCAGTATTTT	CASSLVTDYTDTQYF
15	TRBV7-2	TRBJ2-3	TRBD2	TGTGCCAGCAGCCTGGGACTAGCCGGCACAGATACGCAGTATTTT	CASSLGLAGTDTQYF
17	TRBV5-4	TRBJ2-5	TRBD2	TGTGCCAGCAGCTCCCCGAGCCGGACTAGCGGGAGCGAGACCCAGTACTTC	CASSSPSRTSGSETQYF
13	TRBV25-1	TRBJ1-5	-	TGTGCCAGCAGTGACAGGGGCAATCAGCCCCAGCATTTT	CASSDRGNQPQHF
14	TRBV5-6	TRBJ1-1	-	TGTGCCAGCAGCTTGGAAAAGAGGGTAGGAGGAGCTTTCTTT	CASSLEKRVGGAFF
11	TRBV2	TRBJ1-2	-	TGTGCCAGCAGTCTCGACGGACTCTACACCTTC	CASSLDGLYTF
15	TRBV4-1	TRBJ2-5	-	TGCGCCAGCAGCCAAGGGGTAGCGGAGTTAGAGACCCAGTACTTC	CASSQGVAELETQYF
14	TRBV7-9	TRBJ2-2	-	TGTGCCAGCAGCTTCTCAGGGGCGAACGGGGAGCTGTTTTTT	CASSFSGANGELFF
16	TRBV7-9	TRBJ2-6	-	TGTGCCAGCAGCCGTAACAGGAACTCTGGGGCCAACGTCCTGACTTTC	CASSRNRNSGANVLTF
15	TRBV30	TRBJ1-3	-	TGTGCCTGGAGTGCAGCCGGGACATTTGGAAACACCATATATTTT	CAWSAAGTFGNTIYF
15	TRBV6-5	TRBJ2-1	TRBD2	TGTGCCAGCAGAAGGGGACTAGTCTCCTACAATGAGCAGTTCTTC	CASRRGLVSYNEQFF